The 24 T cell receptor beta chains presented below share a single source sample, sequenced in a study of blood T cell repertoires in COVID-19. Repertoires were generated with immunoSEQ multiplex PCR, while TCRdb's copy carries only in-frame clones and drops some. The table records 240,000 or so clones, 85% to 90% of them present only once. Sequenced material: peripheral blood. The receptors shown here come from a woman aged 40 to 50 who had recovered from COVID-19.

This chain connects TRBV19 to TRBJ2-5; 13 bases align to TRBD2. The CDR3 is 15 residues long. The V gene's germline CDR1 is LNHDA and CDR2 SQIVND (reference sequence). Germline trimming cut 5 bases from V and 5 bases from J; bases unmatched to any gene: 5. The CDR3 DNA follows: TGTGCCAGTAGTTTGCGGACTAGCGGGAGTGAGACCCAGTACTTC. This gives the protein CASSLRTSGSETQYF.

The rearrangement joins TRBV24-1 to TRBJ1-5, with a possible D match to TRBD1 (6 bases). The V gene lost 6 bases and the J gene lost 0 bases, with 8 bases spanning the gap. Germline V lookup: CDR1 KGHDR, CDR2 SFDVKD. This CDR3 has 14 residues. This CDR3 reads CATSWGHSNQPQHF. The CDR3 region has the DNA TGTGCCACCAGTTGGGGGCATAGCAATCAGCCCCAGCATTTT.

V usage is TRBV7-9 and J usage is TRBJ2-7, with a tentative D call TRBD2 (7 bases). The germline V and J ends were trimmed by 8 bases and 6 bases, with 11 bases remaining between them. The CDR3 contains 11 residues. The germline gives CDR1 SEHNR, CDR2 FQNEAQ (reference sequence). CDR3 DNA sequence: TGTGCCAGCCGGGGGGCCCGCGAGCAGTACTTC. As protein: CASRGAREQYF.

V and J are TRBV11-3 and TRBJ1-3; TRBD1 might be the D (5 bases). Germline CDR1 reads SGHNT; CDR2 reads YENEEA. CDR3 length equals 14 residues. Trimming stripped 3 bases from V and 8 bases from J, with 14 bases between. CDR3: CASSFQGTADTIYF. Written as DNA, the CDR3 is TGTGCCAGCAGCTTTCAGGGTACGGCGGACACCATATATTTT. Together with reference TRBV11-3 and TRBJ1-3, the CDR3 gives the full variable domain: EAGVVQSPRYKIIEKKQPVAFWCNPISGHNTLYWYLQNLGQGPELLIRYENEEAVDDSQLPKDRFSAERLKGVDSTLKIQPAELGDSAVYLCASSFQGTADTIYFGEGSWLTVV.

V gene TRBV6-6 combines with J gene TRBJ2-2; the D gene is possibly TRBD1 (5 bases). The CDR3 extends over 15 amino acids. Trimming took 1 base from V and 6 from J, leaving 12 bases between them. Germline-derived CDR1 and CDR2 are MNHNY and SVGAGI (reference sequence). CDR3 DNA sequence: TGTGCCAGCAGTTACTGGGGCAGGTCGGCCGGGGAGCTGTTTTTT. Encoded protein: CASSYWGRSAGELFF.

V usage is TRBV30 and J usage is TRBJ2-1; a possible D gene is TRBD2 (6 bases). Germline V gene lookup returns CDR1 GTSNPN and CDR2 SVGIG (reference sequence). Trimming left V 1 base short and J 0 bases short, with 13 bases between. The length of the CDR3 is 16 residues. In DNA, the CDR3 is TGTGCCTGGAGTGGGAGAGGGCGGGGCTCCTACAATGAGCAGTTCTTC. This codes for CAWSGRGRGSYNEQFF.

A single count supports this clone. DNA for the CDR3: TGTGCCACCAGTGATTTGCCCCGACAACTGGATGAGCAGTTCTTC. It specifies CATSDLPRQLDEQFF. This sequence joins TRBV24-1 and TRBJ2-1, with no clear D. V dropped 0 bases and J dropped 8 bases, with 13 bases sitting between them. The V gene's germline CDR1 is KGHDR and CDR2 SFDVKD. The CDR3 covers 15 residues.

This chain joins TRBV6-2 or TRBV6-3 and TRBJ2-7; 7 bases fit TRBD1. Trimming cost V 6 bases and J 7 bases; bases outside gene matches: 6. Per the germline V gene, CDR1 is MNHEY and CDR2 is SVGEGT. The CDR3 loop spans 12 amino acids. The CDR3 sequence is CASSRQGGEQYF. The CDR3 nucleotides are TGTGCCAGCAGCCGACAGGGCGGGGAGCAGTACTTC.

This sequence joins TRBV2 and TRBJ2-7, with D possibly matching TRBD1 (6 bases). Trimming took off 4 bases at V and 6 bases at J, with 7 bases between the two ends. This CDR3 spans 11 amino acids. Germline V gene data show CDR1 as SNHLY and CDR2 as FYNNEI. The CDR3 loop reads CASSGGLEQYV. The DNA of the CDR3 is TGTGCCAGCAGTGGGGGGCTCGAGCAGTACGTC.

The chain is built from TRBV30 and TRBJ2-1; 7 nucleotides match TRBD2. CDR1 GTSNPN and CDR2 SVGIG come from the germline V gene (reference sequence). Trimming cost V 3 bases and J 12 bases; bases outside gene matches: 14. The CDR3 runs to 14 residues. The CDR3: CAWRGTTPFRGQFF. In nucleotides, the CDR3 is TGTGCCTGGAGGGGGACTACCCCGTTTCGGGGGCAGTTCTTC.

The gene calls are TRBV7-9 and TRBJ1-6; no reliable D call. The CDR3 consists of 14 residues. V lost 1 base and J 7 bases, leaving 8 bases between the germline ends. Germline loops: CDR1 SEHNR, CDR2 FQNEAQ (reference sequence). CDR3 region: CASSLVAGNSPLHF. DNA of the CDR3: TGTGCCAGCAGCTTAGTTGCCGGGAATTCACCCCTCCACTTT.

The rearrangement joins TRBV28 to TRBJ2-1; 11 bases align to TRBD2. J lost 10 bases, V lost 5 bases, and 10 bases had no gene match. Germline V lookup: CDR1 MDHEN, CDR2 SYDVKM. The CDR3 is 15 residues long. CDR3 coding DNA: TGTGCCAGCAGTCCCCCGGGACTAGCGGTGGGGGAGCAGTTCTTC. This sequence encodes CASSPPGLAVGEQFF.

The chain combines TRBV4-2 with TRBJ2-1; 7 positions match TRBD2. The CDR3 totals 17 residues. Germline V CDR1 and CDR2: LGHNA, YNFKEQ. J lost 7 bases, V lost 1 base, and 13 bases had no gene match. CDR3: CASSQGGGGDWRNEQFF. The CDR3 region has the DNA TGTGCCAGCAGCCAAGGTGGGGGAGGGGATTGGAGAAATGAGCAGTTCTTC.

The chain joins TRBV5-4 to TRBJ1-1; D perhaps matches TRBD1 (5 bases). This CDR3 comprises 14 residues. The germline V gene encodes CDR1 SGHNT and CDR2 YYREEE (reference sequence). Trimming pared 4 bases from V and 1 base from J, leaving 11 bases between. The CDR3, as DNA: TGTGCCAGCAGCGCGGGACGGCGGAACACTGAAGCTTTCTTT. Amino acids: CASSAGRRNTEAFF.

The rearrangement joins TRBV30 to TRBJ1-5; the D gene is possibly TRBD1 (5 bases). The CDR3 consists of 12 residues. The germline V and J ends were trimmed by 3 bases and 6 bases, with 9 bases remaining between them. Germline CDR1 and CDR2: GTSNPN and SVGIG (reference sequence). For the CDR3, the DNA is TGTGCCTGGAGCCCGGGGGGTCAGCCCCAGCATTTT. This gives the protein CAWSPGGQPQHF.

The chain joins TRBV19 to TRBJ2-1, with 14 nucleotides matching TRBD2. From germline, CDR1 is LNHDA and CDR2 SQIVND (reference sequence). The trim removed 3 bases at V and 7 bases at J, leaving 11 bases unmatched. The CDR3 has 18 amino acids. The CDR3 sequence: CASSISLGTSGSGNEQFF. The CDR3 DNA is TGTGCCAGTAGTATTTCTTTGGGGACTAGCGGGAGTGGGAATGAGCAGTTCTTC.

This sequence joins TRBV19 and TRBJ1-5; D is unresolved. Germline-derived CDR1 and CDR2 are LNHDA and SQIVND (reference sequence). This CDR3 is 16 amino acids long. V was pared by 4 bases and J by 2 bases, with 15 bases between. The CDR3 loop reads CASSTLAGSGNQPQHF. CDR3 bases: TGTGCCAGTAGTACCCTAGCTGGGTCCGGCAATCAGCCCCAGCATTTT. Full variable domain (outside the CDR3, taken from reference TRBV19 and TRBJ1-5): DGGITQSPKYLFRKEGQNVTLSCEQNLNHDAMYWYRQDPGQGLRLIYYSQIVNDFQKGDIAEGYSVSREKKESFPLTVTSAQKNPTAFYLCASSTLAGSGNQPQHFGDGTRLSIL.

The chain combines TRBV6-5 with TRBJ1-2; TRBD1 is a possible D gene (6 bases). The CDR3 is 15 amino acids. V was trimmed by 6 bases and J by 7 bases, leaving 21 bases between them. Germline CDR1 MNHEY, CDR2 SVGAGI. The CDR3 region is CASRKGTKLLGGYTF. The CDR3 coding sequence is TGTGCCAGCAGAAAAGGGACAAAACTATTAGGTGGCTACACCTTC.

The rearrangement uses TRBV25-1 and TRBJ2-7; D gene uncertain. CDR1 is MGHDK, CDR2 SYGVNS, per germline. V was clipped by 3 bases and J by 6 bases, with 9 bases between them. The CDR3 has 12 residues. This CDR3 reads CASSDPRVEQYF. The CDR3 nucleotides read TGTGCCAGCAGTGACCCCCGGGTCGAGCAGTACTTC.

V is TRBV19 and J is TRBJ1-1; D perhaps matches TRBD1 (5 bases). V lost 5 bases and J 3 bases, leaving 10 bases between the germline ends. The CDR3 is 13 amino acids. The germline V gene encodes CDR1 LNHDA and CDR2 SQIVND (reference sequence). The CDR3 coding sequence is TGTGCCAGTAGTTGGGCGGGGGACACTGAAGCTTTCTTT. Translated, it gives CASSWAGDTEAFF.

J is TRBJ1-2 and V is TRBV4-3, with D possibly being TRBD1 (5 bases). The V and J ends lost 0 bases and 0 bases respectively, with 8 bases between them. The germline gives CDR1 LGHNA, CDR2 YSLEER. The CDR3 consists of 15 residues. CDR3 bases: TGCGCCAGCAGCCAAGAGGACAATGCTAACTATGGCTACACCTTC. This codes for CASSQEDNANYGYTF.

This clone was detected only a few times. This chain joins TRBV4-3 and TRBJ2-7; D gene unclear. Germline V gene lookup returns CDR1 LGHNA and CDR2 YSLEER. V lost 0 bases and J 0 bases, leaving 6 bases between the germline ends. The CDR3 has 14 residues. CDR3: CASSQEWASYEQYF. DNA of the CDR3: TGCGCCAGCAGCCAAGAGTGGGCCTCCTACGAGCAGTACTTC.

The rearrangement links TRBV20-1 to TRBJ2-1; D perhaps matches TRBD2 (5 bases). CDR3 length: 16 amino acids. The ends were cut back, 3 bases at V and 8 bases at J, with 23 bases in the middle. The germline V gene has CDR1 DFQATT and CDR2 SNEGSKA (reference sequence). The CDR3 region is CSASYPSGLVGDEQFF. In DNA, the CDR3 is TGCAGTGCTAGTTATCCCTCGGGATTGGTTGGAGATGAGCAGTTCTTC.

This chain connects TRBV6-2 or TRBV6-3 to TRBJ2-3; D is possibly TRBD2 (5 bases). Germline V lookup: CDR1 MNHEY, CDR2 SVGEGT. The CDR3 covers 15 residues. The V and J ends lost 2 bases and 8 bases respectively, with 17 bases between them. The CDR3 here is CASSYPPGSGGTQYF. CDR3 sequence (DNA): TGTGCCAGCAGTTACCCCCCGGGGAGTGGAGGTACGCAGTATTTT.